Included here is one T cell receptor beta chain sequence, with context. Those who participated ranged in age from about 18 to 89 years and resided in approximately 23 US areas. These data belong to a study of blood T cell repertoires in COVID-19. The wider study: The study drew acute and convalescent COVID-19 samples from the United States, Italy and Spain. From T cells, B-cell-depleted T cells, or PBMCs came the material, which was cDNA or gDNA.

The CDR3 is 18 amino acids. With 2 bases clipped from V and 0 bases from J, the junction kept 7 bases outside the gene matches. Germline-derived CDR1 and CDR2 are KGHSH and LQKENI. Using immunoSEQ multiplex PCR, the repertoire was profiled, and TCRdb retains in-frame clones only, with some absent. The sample includes about 250,000 clones, just over 90% seen only once; the top ten take around 1.8%. The TCR originated in a woman aged 18-29 years who had recovered from COVID-19. Sequenced: PBMCs or T cells enriched from blood (not recorded which). This sequence joins TRBV18 and TRBJ2-6; 7 bases are shared with TRBD2. CDR3 loop: CASSPRGGSLSGANVLTF. The CDR3, as DNA: TGTGCCAGCTCACCAAGGGGCGGGAGCCTCTCTGGGGCCAACGTCCTGACTTTC.